Shown below are 20 T cell receptor beta chains from a single sample sequenced in a study of blood T cell repertoires in COVID-19. Assay: immunoSEQ multiplex PCR; the TCRdb copy retains only in-frame clones and omits some. This table holds 150,000 to 200,000 clones, more than 85% found once. The sample taken for sequencing was peripheral blood. The source of these receptors is a woman younger than 45 with active or convalescent COVID-19.

This rearrangement joins TRBV2 to TRBJ1-2; D is possibly TRBD1 (6 bases). Germline V CDR1 and CDR2: SNHLY, FYNNEI. The germline V and J ends were trimmed by 4 bases and 2 bases, with 11 bases remaining between them. The CDR3 covers 14 residues. The CDR3 loop is CASSGSGTNYGYTF. The CDR3 DNA sequence: TGTGCCAGCAGTGGAAGTGGGACAAACTATGGCTACACCTTC.

The V call is TRBV19, the J call TRBJ2-7; 11 positions agree with TRBD2. CDR3 length: 15 amino acids. Germline V gene lookup returns CDR1 LNHDA and CDR2 SQIVND (reference sequence). V was clipped by 4 bases and J by 1 base; unmatched bases: 3. CDR3 in DNA: TGTGCCAGTAGTACGCGACTAGCGGGGTCCTACGAGCAGTACTTC. This gives the protein CASSTRLAGSYEQYF.

This chain uses TRBV15 with TRBJ1-2; D perhaps matches TRBD1 (5 bases). The CDR3 is 14 amino acids. Trimming took off 2 bases at V and 5 bases at J, with 12 bases between the two ends. Germline loops: CDR1 LNHNV, CDR2 YYDKDF (reference sequence). In DNA form, the CDR3 reads TGTGCCACCAGCAGAAAGGAGGGGTGGTATGGCTACACCTTC. It encodes CATSRKEGWYGYTF.

The V call is TRBV2, the J call TRBJ1-1; D is possibly TRBD1 (6 bases). The CDR3 sequence is 14 residues long. Trimming pared 6 bases from V and 3 bases from J, leaving 14 bases between. The V gene's germline CDR1 is SNHLY and CDR2 FYNNEI. The CDR3: CASRAKSGDTEAFF. In DNA form, the CDR3 reads TGTGCCAGCAGGGCGAAGTCAGGGGACACTGAAGCTTTCTTT. The full variable domain, rest sourced from reference TRBV2 and TRBJ1-1, is EPEVTQTPSHQVTQMGQEVILRCVPISNHLYFYWYRQILGQKVEFLVSFYNNEISEKSEIFDDQFSVERPDGSNFTLKIRSTKLEDSAMYFCASRAKSGDTEAFFGQGTRLTVV.

The chain is built from TRBV19 and TRBJ1-5; a weak D match, TRBD1 (5 bases). V lost 10 bases, J lost 4 bases, and 17 bases lay in between. Looked up from germline, CDR1 is LNHDA and CDR2 is SQIVND (reference sequence). The CDR3 contains 14 residues. The CDR3 loop is CATNRPGVNQPQHF. The CDR3 DNA is TGTGCCACTAACCGCCCGGGGGTGAATCAGCCCCAGCATTTT.

This clone was counted once. V usage is TRBV25-1 and J usage is TRBJ1-1, with unresolved D. The germline gives CDR1 MGHDK, CDR2 SYGVNS. V was shortened by 4 bases and J by 3 bases, with 9 bases between the two germline ends. The CDR3 extends over 13 amino acids. In DNA form, the CDR3 reads TGTGCCAGCAGTGTAGCGGTTCACACTGAAGCTTTCTTT. Protein: CASSVAVHTEAFF.

The chain recombines TRBV28 with TRBJ1-1; D remains unclear. The CDR3 is 13 residues long. V lost 6 bases to trimming and J lost 1 base, with 9 bases between them. CDR1 is MDHEN, CDR2 SYDVKM, per germline. This CDR3 reads CASSRGRNTEAFF. CDR3 nucleotides: TGTGCCAGCAGCCGTGGGCGGAACACTGAAGCTTTCTTT.

Written as DNA, the CDR3 is TGTGCCTGGAGGTTAGCGGTTGCCTACGAGCAGTACTTC. Translation: CAWRLAVAYEQYF. V gene TRBV30 combines with J gene TRBJ2-7; the D gene is possibly TRBD2 (6 bases). The V end was cut by 3 bases, the J end by 2 bases, with 11 bases between. The germline gives CDR1 GTSNPN, CDR2 SVGIG (reference sequence). The CDR3 is made up of 13 amino acids. The full variable domain, with the rest looked up from reference TRBV30 and TRBJ2-7, is SQTIHQWPATLVQPVGSPLSLECTVEGTSNPNLYWYRQAAGRGLQLLFYSVGIGQISSEVPQNLSASRPQDRQFILSSKKLLLSDSGFYLCAWRLAVAYEQYFGPGTRLTVT.

The V call is TRBV9, the J call TRBJ2-3, with 7 bases lining up with TRBD1. Germline V CDR1 and CDR2: SGDLS, YYNGEE. The CDR3 runs 13 residues. Trimming removed 3 bases from V and 4 bases from J; junction bases left unmatched: 2. The CDR3 DNA reads as TGTGCCAGCAGCGGCGACAGGGCAGATACGCAGTATTTT. This sequence encodes CASSGDRADTQYF.

CDR3 sequence reads: CASSWGQGGADTEAFF. The CDR3 DNA is TGTGCCAGCAGCTGGGGACAGGGCGGTGCGGACACTGAAGCTTTCTTT. The chain employs TRBV7-9 and TRBJ1-1; 9 positions match TRBD1. Germline CDR1 reads SEHNR; CDR2 reads FQNEAQ (reference sequence). Unmatched junction bases numbered 9, after V lost 4 bases and J lost 3 bases. The CDR3 is 16 residues long.

This sequence joins TRBV7-9 and TRBJ1-3; D is unclear. The CDR3 is made up of 15 amino acids. The V gene lost 5 bases and the J gene lost 1 base, with 12 bases spanning the gap. The V gene's germline CDR1 is SEHNR and CDR2 FQNEAQ (reference sequence). The CDR3 DNA reads TGTGCCAGCAGCGCCGTCCGGGGATCTGGAAACACCATATATTTT. It is translated as CASSAVRGSGNTIYF.

This chain uses TRBV4-1 with TRBJ2-2, with 7 bases matching TRBD1. CDR1 MGHRA and CDR2 YSYEKL come from the germline V gene. This CDR3 has 14 residues. Germline trimming cut 6 bases from V and 3 bases from J; bases unmatched to any gene: 4. This CDR3 reads CASRQGRDTGELFF. The CDR3 region has the DNA TGCGCCAGCAGACAGGGGCGGGACACCGGGGAGCTGTTTTTT.

The chain links TRBV7-6 to TRBJ2-5, with D possibly matching TRBD1 (5 bases). The CDR3 covers 15 residues. Germline CDR1 and CDR2: SGHVS and FNYEAQ. Trimming cost V 0 bases and J 2 bases, with 10 bases left between them. The CDR3 region is CASSLARAGQETQYF. CDR3 DNA: TGTGCCAGCAGCTTAGCCAGGGCAGGGCAAGAGACCCAGTACTTC.

J is TRBJ1-2 and V is TRBV28; 7 nucleotides align to TRBD1. The CDR3 runs to 12 residues. Germline CDR1 reads MDHEN; CDR2 reads SYDVKM. The junction had 4 bases not matched to a gene; V was cut back by 4 bases and J by 8 bases. The CDR3 nucleotides are TGTGCCAGCAGTTCGATGACAGGGGGCTACACCTTC. Protein: CASSSMTGGYTF.

The V call is TRBV18, the J call TRBJ2-7, with 8 positions matching TRBD1. The trim removed 3 bases at V and 6 bases at J, leaving 10 bases unmatched. Germline loops: CDR1 KGHSH, CDR2 LQKENI. The CDR3 has 15 amino acids. CDR3 region: CASSPDGQGVVEQYF. CDR3 nucleotides: TGTGCCAGCTCACCGGACGGACAGGGAGTCGTCGAGCAGTACTTC.

A single count supports this clone. The chain couples TRBV18 to TRBJ1-5, with D maybe TRBD1 (6 bases). The germline CDR1 and CDR2 sequences are KGHSH and LQKENI. The CDR3 is made up of 17 amino acids. V was clipped by 4 bases and J by 0 bases, with 16 bases between them. The CDR3 loop is CASSRGQGMSSNQPQHF. DNA of the CDR3: TGTGCCAGCTCACGCGGCCAGGGGATGAGTAGCAATCAGCCCCAGCATTTT.

This rearrangement joins TRBV4-2 to TRBJ2-5, with 13 nucleotides matching TRBD2. From germline, CDR1 is LGHNA and CDR2 YNFKEQ. The CDR3 contains 18 residues. Trimming removed 2 bases from V and 1 base from J; junction bases left unmatched: 7. The CDR3 is CASSQIRGTSGAQETQYF. CDR3 DNA sequence: TGTGCCAGCAGCCAAATAAGGGGGACTAGCGGGGCCCAAGAGACCCAGTACTTC.

The chain is built from TRBV11-2 and TRBJ2-7; TRBD2 matches at 14 bases. V lost 5 bases, J lost 6 bases, and 6 bases stayed unmatched. This CDR3 has 15 amino acids. Germline loops: CDR1 SGHAT, CDR2 FQNNGV. The CDR3 coding sequence is TGTGCCAGCAGCCCACAGGGACTAGCGGGGGCCGAGCAGTACTTC. Translation gives CASSPQGLAGAEQYF.

This clone occurred once. The chain has TRBV2 and TRBJ1-1, with 9 bases aligning to TRBD1. V lost 7 bases, J lost 4 bases, and 7 bases stayed unmatched. Germline CDR1 is SNHLY and CDR2 is FYNNEI. The CDR3 is 14 residues long. CDR3 sequence (DNA): TGTGCCAGCAAAACCGGGACAGGGAGCACTGAAGCTTTCTTT. As protein: CASKTGTGSTEAFF.

The chain combines TRBV11-3 with TRBJ1-3, with TRBD1 identical over 8 bases. V gave up 5 bases and J gave up 3 bases; unmatched junction bases: 9. Looked up from germline, CDR1 is SGHNT and CDR2 is YENEEA. CDR3 length: 16 amino acids. The CDR3 reads CASSATGTGFGNTIYF. CDR3 coding DNA: TGTGCCAGCAGCGCCACCGGGACAGGCTTTGGAAACACCATATATTTT.